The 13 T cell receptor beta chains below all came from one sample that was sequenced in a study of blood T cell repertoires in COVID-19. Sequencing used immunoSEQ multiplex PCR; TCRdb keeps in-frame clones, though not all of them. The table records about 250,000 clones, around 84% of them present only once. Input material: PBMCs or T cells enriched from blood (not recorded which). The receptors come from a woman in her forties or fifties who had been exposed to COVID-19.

CDR3 in DNA: TGTGCCAGCAGTTACTCCGGGACAGCAACTCAGCCCCAGCATTTT. It encodes CASSYSGTATQPQHF. The chain employs TRBV6-2 or TRBV6-3 and TRBJ1-5; 7 bases are shared with TRBD1. With 0 bases clipped from V and 6 bases from J, the junction kept 5 bases outside the gene matches. Germline V gene lookup returns CDR1 MNHEY and CDR2 SVGEGT. The CDR3 has 15 residues.

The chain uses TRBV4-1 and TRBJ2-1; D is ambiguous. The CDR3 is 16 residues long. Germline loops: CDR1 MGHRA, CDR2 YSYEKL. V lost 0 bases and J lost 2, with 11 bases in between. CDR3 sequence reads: CASSQESQAPYNEQFF. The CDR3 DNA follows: TGCGCCAGCAGCCAAGAATCGCAGGCCCCCTACAATGAGCAGTTCTTC.

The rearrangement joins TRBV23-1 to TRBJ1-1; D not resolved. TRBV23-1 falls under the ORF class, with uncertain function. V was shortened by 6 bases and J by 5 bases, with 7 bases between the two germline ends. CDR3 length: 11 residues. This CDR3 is CASSPQTEAFF. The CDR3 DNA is TGCGCCAGCAGCCCCCAAACTGAAGCTTTCTTT.

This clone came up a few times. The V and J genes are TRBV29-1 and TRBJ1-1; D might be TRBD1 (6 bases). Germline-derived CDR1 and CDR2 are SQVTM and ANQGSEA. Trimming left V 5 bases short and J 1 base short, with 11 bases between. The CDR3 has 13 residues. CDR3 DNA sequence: TGCAGCGTTAACAGGGCCGCGAACACTGAAGCTTTCTTT. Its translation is CSVNRAANTEAFF. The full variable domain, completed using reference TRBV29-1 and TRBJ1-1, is SAVISQKPSRDICQRGTSLTIQCQVDSQVTMMFWYRQQPGQSLTLIATANQGSEATYESGFVIDKFPISRPNLTFSTLTVSNMSPEDSSIYLCSVNRAANTEAFFGQGTRLTVV.

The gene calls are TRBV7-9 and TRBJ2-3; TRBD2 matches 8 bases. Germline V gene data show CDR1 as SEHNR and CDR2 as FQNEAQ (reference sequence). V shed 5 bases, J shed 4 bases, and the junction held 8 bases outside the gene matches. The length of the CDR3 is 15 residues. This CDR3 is CASSPAGGGSDTQYF. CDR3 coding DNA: TGTGCCAGCAGCCCAGCTGGCGGGGGGTCAGATACGCAGTATTTT.

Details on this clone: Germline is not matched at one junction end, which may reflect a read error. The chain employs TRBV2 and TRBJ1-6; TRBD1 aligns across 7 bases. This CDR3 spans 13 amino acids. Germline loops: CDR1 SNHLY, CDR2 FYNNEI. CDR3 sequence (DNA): TGTGCCAGCAGTGGAGGGGGACAGCAAGTTCGACGCTTT. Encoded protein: CASSGGGQQVRRF.

This CDR3 is CASSVIAGGLDTQYF. In nucleotides, the CDR3 is TGTGCCAGCAGCGTAATAGCGGGGGGCCTAGATACGCAGTATTTT. The rearrangement uses TRBV9 and TRBJ2-3, with TRBD2 identical over 10 bases. Germline CDR1 SGDLS, CDR2 YYNGEE. CDR3 length: 15 amino acids. V trimming: 1 base; J trimming: 5 bases; junction bases outside the gene matches: 4.

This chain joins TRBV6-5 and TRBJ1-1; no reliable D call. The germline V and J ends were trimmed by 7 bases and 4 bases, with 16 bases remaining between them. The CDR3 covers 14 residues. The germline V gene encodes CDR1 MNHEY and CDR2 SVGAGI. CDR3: CASTPRRAFTEAFF. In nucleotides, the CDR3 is TGTGCCAGCACCCCGCGGAGAGCCTTCACTGAAGCTTTCTTT.

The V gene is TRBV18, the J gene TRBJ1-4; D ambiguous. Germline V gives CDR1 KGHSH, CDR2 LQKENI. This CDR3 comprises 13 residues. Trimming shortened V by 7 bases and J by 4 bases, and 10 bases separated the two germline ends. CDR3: CASFGQVNEKLFF. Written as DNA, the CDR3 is TGTGCCAGCTTTGGGCAGGTTAATGAAAAACTGTTTTTT. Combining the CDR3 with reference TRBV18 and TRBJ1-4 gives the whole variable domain NAGVMQNPRHLVRRRGQEARLRCSPMKGHSHVYWYRQLPEEGLKFMVYLQKENIIDESGMPKERFSAEFPKEGPSILRIQQVVRGDSAAYFCASFGQVNEKLFFGSGTQLSVL.

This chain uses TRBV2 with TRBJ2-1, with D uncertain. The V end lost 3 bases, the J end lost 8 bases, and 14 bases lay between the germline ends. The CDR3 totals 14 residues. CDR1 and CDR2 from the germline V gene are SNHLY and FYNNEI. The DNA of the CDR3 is TGTGCCAGCAGTGACTCCGGGTATCTGGATGAGCAGTTCTTC. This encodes CASSDSGYLDEQFF.

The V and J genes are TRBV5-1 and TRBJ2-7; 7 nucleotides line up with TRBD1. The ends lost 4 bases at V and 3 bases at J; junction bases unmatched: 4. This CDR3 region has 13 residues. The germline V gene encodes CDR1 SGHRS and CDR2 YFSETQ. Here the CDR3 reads CASSPGQLYEQYF. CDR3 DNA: TGCGCCAGCAGCCCGGGACAGCTCTACGAGCAGTACTTC.

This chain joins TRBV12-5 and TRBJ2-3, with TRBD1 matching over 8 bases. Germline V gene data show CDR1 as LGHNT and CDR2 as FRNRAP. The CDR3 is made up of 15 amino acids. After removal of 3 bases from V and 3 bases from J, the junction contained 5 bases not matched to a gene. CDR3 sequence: CASGLQGVTTDTQYF. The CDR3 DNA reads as TGTGCTAGTGGTTTACAGGGGGTCACGACAGATACGCAGTATTTT.

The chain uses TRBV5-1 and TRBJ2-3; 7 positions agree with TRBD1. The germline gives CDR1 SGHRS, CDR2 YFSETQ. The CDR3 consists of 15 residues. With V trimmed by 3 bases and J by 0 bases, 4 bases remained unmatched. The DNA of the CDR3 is TGCGCCAGCAGCTCCCGGACAGGAAGCACAGATACGCAGTATTTT. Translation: CASSSRTGSTDTQYF.